The 28 T cell receptor beta chains presented below share a single source sample, sequenced in a study of cytomegalovirus exposure and HLA in healthy donors. The PCR employed 60 Vbeta primers together with 13 Jbeta primers. The data were produced by immunoSEQ multiplex PCR, yet TCRdb's version contains in-frame clones alone and is incomplete. The sample shows 250,000 to 300,000 clones, around four fifths of them seen only once. The sample was PBMCs. The receptors were sampled from a woman aged 35 to 49 in good health and CMV-seropositive.

The rearrangement joins TRBV9 to TRBJ1-2, with D perhaps TRBD1 (6 bases). Deletions cut 3 bases from V and 5 bases from J, with 11 bases between. CDR3 length: 13 amino acids. Germline values: CDR1 SGDLS, CDR2 YYNGEE. CDR3 coding DNA: TGTGCCAGCAGCGAGGGGGTTCGGTATGGCTACACCTTC. This codes for CASSEGVRYGYTF.

The chain recombines TRBV11-2 with TRBJ2-5, with 8 nucleotides matching TRBD2. CDR1 SGHAT and CDR2 FQNNGV come from the germline V gene. The CDR3 sequence is 14 residues long. V lost 0 bases to trimming and J lost 7 bases; unmatched junction nucleotides: 4. The CDR3 coding sequence is TGTGCCAGCAGCTTAGACCCGGCGGGAGGGACCCAGTACTTC. Its protein is CASSLDPAGGTQYF.

This sequence joins TRBV4-2 and TRBJ1-1; TRBD1 aligns across 8 bases. The junction had 12 bases not matched to a gene; V was cut back by 4 bases and J by 5 bases. This CDR3 has 16 amino acids. Germline V lookup: CDR1 LGHNA, CDR2 YNFKEQ. The CDR3 DNA sequence: TGTGCCAGCAGCCTACGGACAGGGAGTGAGAAGACTGAAGCTTTCTTT. It translates to CASSLRTGSEKTEAFF.

This clone was counted a single time. CDR3 loop: CASRPGQGIINEQFF. CDR3 in DNA: TGTGCCAGCAGACCGGGACAGGGTATTATCAATGAGCAGTTCTTC. The J gene is TRBJ2-1, the V gene TRBV25-1; 9 nucleotides align to TRBD1. The CDR3 covers 15 residues. V was clipped by 6 bases and J by 6 bases; unmatched bases: 9. Looked up from germline, CDR1 is MGHDK and CDR2 is SYGVNS. Using reference TRBV25-1 and TRBJ2-1 for the parts outside the CDR3, the full variable domain is EADIYQTPRYLVIGTGKKITLECSQTMGHDKMYWYQQDPGMELHLIHYSYGVNSTEKGDLSSESTVSRIRTEHFPLTLESARPSHTSQYLCASRPGQGIINEQFFGPGTRLTVL.

This clone turned up a few times. The chain combines TRBV9 with TRBJ2-2; D not certain. The CDR3 covers 12 residues. V was pared by 1 base and J by 4 bases, with 2 bases between. Germline lookup yields CDR1 SGDLS and CDR2 YYNGEE. This CDR3 reads CASSVLTGELFF. Here the CDR3 DNA reads TGTGCCAGCAGCGTACTCACCGGGGAGCTGTTTTTT.

This clone has a single count. V is TRBV5-1 and J is TRBJ2-3, with 11 bases that match TRBD1. The V segment lost 4 bases and the J segment 5 bases; nucleotides outside the gene matches: 3. The CDR3 sequence is 14 residues long. Germline CDR1 SGHRS, CDR2 YFSETQ. CDR3 in amino acids: CASSGQGAGDTQYF. Written as DNA, the CDR3 is TGCGCCAGCAGCGGACAGGGGGCTGGAGATACGCAGTATTTT.

This clone was found once. V gene TRBV6-5 combines with J gene TRBJ1-2; maybe TRBD1 (6 bases). V lost 2 bases and J lost 5, with 12 bases in between. CDR1 is MNHEY and CDR2 is SVGAGI in the germline V gene. The CDR3 has 14 amino acids. This CDR3 is CASSYGGRGYGYTF. The CDR3 DNA sequence: TGTGCCAGCAGTTACGGGGGAAGGGGGTATGGCTACACCTTC.

The chain recombines TRBV6-6 with TRBJ2-3; TRBD1 aligns across 7 bases. The germline gives CDR1 MNHNY, CDR2 SVGAGI (reference sequence). CDR3 length: 14 amino acids. J lost 0 bases, V lost 7 bases, and 4 bases had no gene match. The CDR3 nucleotides are TGTGCCAGCACCGGGACAGTGAGCACAGATACGCAGTATTTT. It yields the protein CASTGTVSTDTQYF.

This clone appeared a few times. The chain has TRBV29-1 and TRBJ2-7; 9 nucleotides match TRBD1. Germline lookup yields CDR1 SQVTM and CDR2 ANQGSEA. The CDR3 loop spans 11 amino acids. V lost 6 bases, J lost 6 bases, and 3 bases stayed unmatched. CDR3 in amino acids: CSVHRGREQYF. The CDR3 region has the DNA TGCAGCGTCCACAGGGGGCGCGAGCAGTACTTC.

This clone was counted ten times or more. The gene calls are TRBV9 and TRBJ2-5; a possible D gene is TRBD2 (5 bases). This CDR3 spans 13 amino acids. Germline V gene lookup returns CDR1 SGDLS and CDR2 YYNGEE. V lost 4 bases and J 4 bases, leaving 11 bases between the germline ends. This CDR3 reads CASSMARGETQYF. In DNA, the CDR3 is TGTGCCAGCAGCATGGCCCGGGGAGAGACCCAGTACTTC.

The gene calls are TRBV7-2 and TRBJ1-1, with unresolved D. Between the trimmed V and J ends, which lost 4 bases and 5 bases, there was a span of 11 bases. Germline-derived CDR1 and CDR2 are SGHTA and FQGNSA. The CDR3 contains 13 residues. The CDR3 coding sequence is TGTGCCAGCAGCTGGACTGGTGGGACTGAAGCTTTCTTT. Protein sequence: CASSWTGGTEAFF.

In this sample, this clone turned up a few times. This chain links TRBV19 with TRBJ2-7; 9 nucleotides match TRBD1. The CDR3 is 14 amino acids. Germline trimming cut 4 bases from V and 2 bases from J; bases unmatched to any gene: 3. CDR1 and CDR2 (germline): LNHDA, SQIVND (reference sequence). The CDR3 protein is CASSNRDRAYEQYF. The CDR3 DNA reads TGTGCCAGTAGTAACCGGGACAGGGCCTACGAGCAGTACTTC.

This clone has only a few counts. The chain combines TRBV5-1 with TRBJ2-5; 8 bases are shared with TRBD1. Germline CDR1 SGHRS, CDR2 YFSETQ. With V trimmed by 4 bases and J by 4 bases, 3 bases remained unmatched. The CDR3 is made up of 13 amino acids. DNA for the CDR3: TGCGCCAGCAGCATGGACAGGGTAGAGACCCAGTACTTC. Protein: CASSMDRVETQYF.

The chain carries TRBV4-2 and TRBJ2-1; maybe TRBD1 (6 bases). The V gene lost 0 bases and the J gene lost 3 bases, with 6 bases spanning the gap. CDR3 length equals 14 residues. Germline values: CDR1 LGHNA, CDR2 YNFKEQ. CDR3 sequence (DNA): TGTGCCAGCAGCCAAGACAGGGGCTACAATGAGCAGTTCTTC. The encoded protein is CASSQDRGYNEQFF.

This sequence joins TRBV7-2 and TRBJ2-3; possible D gene TRBD2, 6 bases. The V end lost 5 bases, the J end lost 8 bases, and 14 bases lay between the germline ends. In germline, CDR1 is SGHTA, CDR2 FQGNSA. There are 13 residues in the CDR3. The CDR3 is CASSPAVSGTQYF. The CDR3 coding sequence is TGTGCCAGCAGCCCGGCGGTTAGCGGTACGCAGTATTTT. The full variable domain, in which reference TRBV7-2 and TRBJ2-3 provide the parts outside the CDR3, is GAGVSQSPSNKVTEKGKDVELRCDPISGHTALYWYRQSLGQGLEFLIYFQGNSAPDKSGLPSDRFSAERTGGSVSTLTIQRTQQEDSAVYLCASSPAVSGTQYFGPGTRLTVL.

This rearrangement joins TRBV28 to TRBJ2-3; 11 bases fit TRBD2. After removal of 0 bases from V and 0 bases from J, the junction contained 2 bases not matched to a gene. The germline V gene has CDR1 MDHEN and CDR2 SYDVKM. This CDR3 region has 17 residues. CDR3 residues: CASSLWTSGTSTDTQYF. DNA of the CDR3: TGTGCCAGCAGTTTATGGACTAGCGGGACTAGCACAGATACGCAGTATTTT.

The CDR3 loop reads CASSRTGDSNQPQHF. The CDR3 DNA follows: TGTGCCAGCTCGCGGACAGGGGACAGCAATCAGCCCCAGCATTTT. The rearrangement uses TRBV18 and TRBJ1-5; 9 bases line up with TRBD1. The germline V gene encodes CDR1 KGHSH and CDR2 LQKENI. The CDR3 sequence is 15 residues long. V shed 6 bases, J shed 1 base, and the junction held 4 bases outside the gene matches.

The rearrangement uses TRBV6-6 and TRBJ2-1, with 7 positions matching TRBD1. CDR1 is MNHNY, CDR2 SVGAGI, per germline (reference sequence). V lost 2 bases to trimming and J lost 6 bases; unmatched junction nucleotides: 4. This CDR3 has 14 residues. The CDR3 DNA sequence: TGTGCCAGCAGTTACCACGGACAGGCCAATGAGCAGTTCTTC. Amino acid sequence: CASSYHGQANEQFF.

DNA for the CDR3: TGTGCCAGCAGGGGGGGGACGTCGGGCTCCTACGAGCAGTACTTC. This sequence encodes CASRGGTSGSYEQYF. The chain recombines TRBV27 with TRBJ2-5, with 7 bases fitting TRBD2. The J call is uncertain, as TRBJ2-7 better fits the DNA end. The germline gives CDR1 MNHEY, CDR2 SMNVEV (reference sequence). CDR3 length: 15 amino acids.

The chain is built from TRBV5-1 and TRBJ2-2; TRBD2 is a possible D gene (5 bases). CDR3 length: 12 amino acids. CDR1 and CDR2 (germline): SGHRS, YFSETQ. V lost 8 bases and J 4 bases, leaving 9 bases between the germline ends. The CDR3 reads CASEGSTGELFF. CDR3 bases: TGCGCCAGTGAGGGTAGCACCGGGGAGCTGTTTTTT.

The J gene is TRBJ2-1, the V gene TRBV6-5, with D possibly TRBD2 on 6 matching bases. CDR1 and CDR2 from the germline V gene are MNHEY and SVGAGI. This CDR3 spans 12 amino acids. Trimming took off 5 bases at V and 15 bases at J, with 17 bases between the two ends. The CDR3 DNA reads as TGTGCCAGCAGTGCCGCCGGGACTGGCTTGTTCTTC. It codes for CASSAAGTGLFF.

This sequence joins TRBV21-1 and TRBJ2-7; the table's D call, TRBD1, has no DNA check behind it. TRBV21-1 is classified as a pseudogene. The CDR3 has 18 amino acids. DNA for the CDR3: TGTGCCAGCAGCAAAGCGCTCCATCGAGGCAGGGAAACCTACGAGCAGTACTTC. Translated: CASSKALHRGRETYEQYF.

This chain joins TRBV11-2 and TRBJ2-1, with 7 bases that match TRBD1. There are 15 residues in the CDR3. Germline CDR1 SGHAT, CDR2 FQNNGV. After removal of 0 bases from V and 1 base from J, the junction contained 0 bases not matched to a gene. The CDR3 DNA sequence: TGTGCCAGCAGCTTAGAACAGGGGTCCTACAATGAGCAGTTCTTC. This sequence encodes CASSLEQGSYNEQFF. Using reference TRBV11-2 and TRBJ2-1 for the parts outside the CDR3, the full variable domain is EAGVAQSPRYKIIEKRQSVAFWCNPISGHATLYWYQQILGQGPKLLIQFQNNGVVDDSQLPKDRFSAERLKGVDSTLKIQPAKLEDSAVYLCASSLEQGSYNEQFFGPGTRLTVL.

This clone has only a few counts. Other DNA sequences from this sample encode an identical CDR3 as well. The chain combines TRBV4-3 with TRBJ2-7; D uncertain. The ends were cut back, 0 bases at V and 3 bases at J, with 6 bases in the middle. CDR1 and CDR2 (germline): LGHNA, YSLEER. The CDR3 consists of 13 residues. The chain's CDR3 is CASSQDRDYEQYF. CDR3 nucleotides: TGCGCCAGCAGCCAAGATAGAGACTACGAGCAGTACTTC.

This chain links TRBV5-1 with TRBJ2-7; 11 nucleotides align to TRBD1. Per the germline V gene, CDR1 is SGHRS and CDR2 is YFSETQ. This CDR3 contains 15 residues. Trimming cost V 0 bases and J 7 bases; bases outside gene matches: 6. As DNA, the CDR3 is TGCGCCAGCAGCTTGGATGGACAGGGGGCTTTTGAGCAGTACTTC. Its translation is CASSLDGQGAFEQYF. Based on the CDR3 plus reference TRBV5-1 and TRBJ2-7, the full variable domain is KAGVTQTPRYLIKTRGQQVTLSCSPISGHRSVSWYQQTPGQGLQFLFEYFSETQRNKGNFPGRFSGRQFSNSRSEMNVSTLELGDSALYLCASSLDGQGAFEQYFGPGTRLTVT.

J is TRBJ2-2 and V is TRBV4-2, with TRBD2 matching over 7 bases. This CDR3 is 19 amino acids long. The V and J ends lost 0 bases and 0 bases, in that order; junction bases with no gene match: 10. Per the germline V gene, CDR1 is LGHNA and CDR2 is YNFKEQ. The CDR3 DNA sequence: TGTGCCAGCAGCCAAGAGTCTAGCGGAAGGCTAACGAACACCGGGGAGCTGTTTTTT. This encodes CASSQESSGRLTNTGELFF.

The gene calls are TRBV7-9 and TRBJ1-2; D might be TRBD1 (6 bases). This CDR3 is 14 amino acids long. CDR1 and CDR2 from the germline V gene are SEHNR and FQNEAQ (reference sequence). V gave up 7 bases and J gave up 0 bases, with 12 bases separating them. The CDR3 spells CASTRGLANYGYTF. CDR3 bases: TGTGCCAGCACCAGGGGCTTAGCTAACTATGGCTACACCTTC. The full variable domain, rest sourced from reference TRBV7-9 and TRBJ1-2, is DTGVSQNPRHKITKRGQNVTFRCDPISEHNRLYWYRQTLGQGPEFLTYFQNEAQLEKSRLLSDRFSAERPKGSFSTLEIQRTEQGDSAMYLCASTRGLANYGYTFGSGTRLTVV.

The chain is built from TRBV6-6 and TRBJ2-3, with 7 nucleotides matching TRBD2. Germline V CDR1 and CDR2: MNHNY, SVGAGI (reference sequence). The trim removed 6 bases at V and 0 bases at J, leaving 3 bases unmatched. The CDR3 runs to 14 residues. This chain's CDR3 is CASRAGLSTDTQYF. CDR3 nucleotides: TGTGCCAGCAGAGCGGGACTTAGCACAGATACGCAGTATTTT.